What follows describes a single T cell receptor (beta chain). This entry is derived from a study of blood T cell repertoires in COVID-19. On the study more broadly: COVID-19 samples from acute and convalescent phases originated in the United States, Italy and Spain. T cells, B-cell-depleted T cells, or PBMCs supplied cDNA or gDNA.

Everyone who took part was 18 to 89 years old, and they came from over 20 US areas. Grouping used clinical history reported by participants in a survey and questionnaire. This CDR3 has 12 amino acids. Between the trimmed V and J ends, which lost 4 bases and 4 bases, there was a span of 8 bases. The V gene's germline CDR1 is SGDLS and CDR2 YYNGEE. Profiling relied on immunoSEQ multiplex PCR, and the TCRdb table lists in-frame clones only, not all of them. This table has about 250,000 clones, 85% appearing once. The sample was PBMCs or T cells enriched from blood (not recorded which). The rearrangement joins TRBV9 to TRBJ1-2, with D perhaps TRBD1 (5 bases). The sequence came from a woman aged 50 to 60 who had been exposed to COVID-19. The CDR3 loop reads CASSSDSYGYTF. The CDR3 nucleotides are TGTGCCAGCAGCTCAGACAGCTATGGCTACACCTTC.